This T cell receptor beta chain was identified during a study of OX40 agonist ivuxolimab in advanced cancers. For the study at large: Head and neck, renal cell, melanoma or hepatocellular carcinoma were the cancers that dose-escalation patients had. Previous treatment with anti-PD-1, anti-PD-L1 or anti-CTLA-4 therapy was allowed; 35% to 50% had received some. There were three patients with partial responses, one having hepatocellular carcinoma and two cutaneous melanoma. Whole-study findings and limits: Average numbers of expanded clones were greater in CD8+ T cells than in CD4+.

This clone appeared a single time. Its antigen remains unknown. TCRdb keeps only in-frame clones here, not all; method: immunoSEQ multiplex PCR. Of about 19,000 clones listed, 75% to 85% are singletons. CDR3 length: 13 residues. Trimming took 6 bases from V and 4 from J, leaving 11 bases between them. The germline V gene has CDR1 LNHDA and CDR2 SQIVND (reference sequence). Sequences were derived from CD4+ or CD8+ T cells sorted from blood, sampled in a trial of the OX40 agonist ivuxolimab. The chain employs TRBV19 and TRBJ2-3, with D possibly matching TRBD2 (7 bases). This clonotype was obtained from an adult with an advanced solid tumor such as melanoma, head and neck, liver or kidney cancer. The DNA for the CDR3 is TGTGCCAGTAGATGGGGGGGCGCAGATACGCAGTATTTT. It is translated as CASRWGGADTQYF.